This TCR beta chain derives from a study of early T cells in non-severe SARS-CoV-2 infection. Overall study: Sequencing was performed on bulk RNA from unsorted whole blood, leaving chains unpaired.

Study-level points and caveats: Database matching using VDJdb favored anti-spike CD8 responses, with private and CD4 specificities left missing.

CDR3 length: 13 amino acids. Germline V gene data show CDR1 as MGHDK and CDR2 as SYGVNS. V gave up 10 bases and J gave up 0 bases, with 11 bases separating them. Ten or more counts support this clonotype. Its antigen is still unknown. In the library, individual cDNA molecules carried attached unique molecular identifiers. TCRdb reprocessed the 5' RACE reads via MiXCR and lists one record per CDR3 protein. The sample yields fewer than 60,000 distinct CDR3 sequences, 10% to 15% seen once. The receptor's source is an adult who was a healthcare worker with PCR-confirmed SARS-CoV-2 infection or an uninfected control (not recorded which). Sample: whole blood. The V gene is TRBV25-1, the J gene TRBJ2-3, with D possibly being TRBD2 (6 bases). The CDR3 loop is CATRGLSTDTQYF. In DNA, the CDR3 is TGTGCCACCCGGGGACTTAGCACAGATACGCAGTATTTT. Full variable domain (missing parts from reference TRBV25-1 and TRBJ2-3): EADIYQTPRYLVIGTGKKITLECSQTMGHDKMYWYQQDPGMELHLIHYSYGVNSTEKGDLSSESTVSRIRTEHFPLTLESARPSHTSQYLCATRGLSTDTQYFGPGTRLTVL.